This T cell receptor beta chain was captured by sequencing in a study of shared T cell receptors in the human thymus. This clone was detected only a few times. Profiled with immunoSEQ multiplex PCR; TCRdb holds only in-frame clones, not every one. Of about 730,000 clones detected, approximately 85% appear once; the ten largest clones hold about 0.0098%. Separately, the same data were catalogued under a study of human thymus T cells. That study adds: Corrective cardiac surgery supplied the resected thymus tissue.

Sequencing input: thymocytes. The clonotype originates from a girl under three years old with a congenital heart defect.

CDR3 sequence reads: CASSQPGTGIPSGNTIYF. For the CDR3, the DNA is TGCGCCAGCAGCCAACCCGGGACAGGGATCCCCTCTGGAAACACCATATATTTT. J is TRBJ1-3 and V is TRBV4-1, with 9 bases fitting TRBD1. With V trimmed by 2 bases and J by 0 bases, 8 bases remained unmatched. The CDR3 covers 18 residues. Looked up from germline, CDR1 is MGHRA and CDR2 is YSYEKL.